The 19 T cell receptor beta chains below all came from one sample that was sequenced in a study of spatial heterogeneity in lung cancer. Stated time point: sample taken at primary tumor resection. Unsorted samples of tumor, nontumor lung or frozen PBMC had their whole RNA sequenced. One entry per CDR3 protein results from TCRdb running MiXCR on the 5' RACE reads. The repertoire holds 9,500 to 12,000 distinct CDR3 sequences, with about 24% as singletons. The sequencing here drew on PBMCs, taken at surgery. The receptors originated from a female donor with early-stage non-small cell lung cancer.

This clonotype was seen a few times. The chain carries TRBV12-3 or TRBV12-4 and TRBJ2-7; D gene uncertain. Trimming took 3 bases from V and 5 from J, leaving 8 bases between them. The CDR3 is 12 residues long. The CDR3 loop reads CASSLRLNEQYF. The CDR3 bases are TGTGCCAGCAGTTTGCGACTTAACGAGCAGTACTTC.

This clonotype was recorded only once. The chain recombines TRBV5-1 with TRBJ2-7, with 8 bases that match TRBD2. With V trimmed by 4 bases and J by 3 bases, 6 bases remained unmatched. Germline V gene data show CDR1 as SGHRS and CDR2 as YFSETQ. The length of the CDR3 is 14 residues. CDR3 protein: CASSLRTSSYEQYF. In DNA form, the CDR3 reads TGCGCCAGCAGCCTACGGACTAGCAGCTACGAGCAGTACTTC.

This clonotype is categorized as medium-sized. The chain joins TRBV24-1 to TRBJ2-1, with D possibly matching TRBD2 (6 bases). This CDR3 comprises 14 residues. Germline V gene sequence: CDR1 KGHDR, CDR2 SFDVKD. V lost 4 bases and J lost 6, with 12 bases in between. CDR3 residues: CATSESREPNEQFF. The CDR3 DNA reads TGTGCCACCAGTGAATCCCGGGAGCCCAATGAGCAGTTCTTC.

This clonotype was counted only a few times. Here the CDR3 reads CASSLQGENNSPLHF. DNA for the CDR3: TGTGCCAGCAGCTTACAGGGGGAAAATAATTCACCCCTCCACTTT. The chain couples TRBV3-1 to TRBJ1-6, with TRBD1 matching over 8 bases. The ends lost 5 bases at V and 5 bases at J; junction bases unmatched: 5. The CDR3 loop spans 15 amino acids. Germline CDR1 reads LGHDT; CDR2 reads YNNKEL (reference sequence).

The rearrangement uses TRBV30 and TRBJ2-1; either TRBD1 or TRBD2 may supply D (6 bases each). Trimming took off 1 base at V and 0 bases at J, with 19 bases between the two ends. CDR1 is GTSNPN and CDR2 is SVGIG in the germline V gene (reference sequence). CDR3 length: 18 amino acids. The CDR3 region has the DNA TGTGCCTGGAGTGGAGTCGGGGGCCAAACGAGCTCCTACAATGAGCAGTTCTTC. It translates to CAWSGVGGQTSSYNEQFF.

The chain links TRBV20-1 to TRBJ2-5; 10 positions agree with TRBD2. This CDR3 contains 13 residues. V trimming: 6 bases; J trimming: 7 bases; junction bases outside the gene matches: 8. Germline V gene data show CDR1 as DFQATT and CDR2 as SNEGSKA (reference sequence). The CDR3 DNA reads TGCAGTGCCTTAACTAGCGGGAAATGGACCCAGTACTTC. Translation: CSALTSGKWTQYF.

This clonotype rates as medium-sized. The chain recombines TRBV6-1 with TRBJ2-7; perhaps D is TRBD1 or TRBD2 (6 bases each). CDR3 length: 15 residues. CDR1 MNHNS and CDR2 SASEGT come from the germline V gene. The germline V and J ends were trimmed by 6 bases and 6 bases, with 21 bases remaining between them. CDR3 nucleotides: TGTGCCAGCAGCCAAACCACAGGGACTTCAGGCGAGCAGTACTTC. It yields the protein CASSQTTGTSGEQYF.

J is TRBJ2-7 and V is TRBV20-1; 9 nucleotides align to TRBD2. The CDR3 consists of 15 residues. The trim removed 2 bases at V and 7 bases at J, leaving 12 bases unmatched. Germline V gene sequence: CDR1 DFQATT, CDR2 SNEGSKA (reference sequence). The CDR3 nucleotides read TGCAGTGCTAGATGGACTAGCGCCCGCTCAGGGGAGCAGTACTTC. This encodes CSARWTSARSGEQYF.

CDR3 residues: CASSQDPAYEQYF. The CDR3 coding sequence is TGTGCCAGCAGCCAAGATCCAGCCTACGAGCAGTACTTC. The rearrangement uses TRBV3-1 and TRBJ2-7; D gene uncertain. Germline CDR1 is LGHDT and CDR2 is YNNKEL (reference sequence). The CDR3 totals 13 residues. The germline V and J ends were trimmed by 0 bases and 2 bases, with 5 bases remaining between them.

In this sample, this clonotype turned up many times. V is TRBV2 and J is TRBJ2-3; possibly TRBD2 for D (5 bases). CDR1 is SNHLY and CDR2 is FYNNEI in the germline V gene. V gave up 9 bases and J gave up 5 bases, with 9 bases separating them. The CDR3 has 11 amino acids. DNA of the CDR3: TGTGCCAGTAGAGAGGGAGATACGCAGTATTTT. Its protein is CASREGDTQYF.

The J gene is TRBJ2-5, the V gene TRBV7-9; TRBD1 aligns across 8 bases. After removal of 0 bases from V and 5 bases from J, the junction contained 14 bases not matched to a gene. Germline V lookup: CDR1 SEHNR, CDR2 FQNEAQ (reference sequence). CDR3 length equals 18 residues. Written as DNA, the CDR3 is TGTGCCAGCAGCTTAGCTACGGACAGGGCAATGGGCAAGGAGACCCAGTACTTC. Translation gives CASSLATDRAMGKETQYF.

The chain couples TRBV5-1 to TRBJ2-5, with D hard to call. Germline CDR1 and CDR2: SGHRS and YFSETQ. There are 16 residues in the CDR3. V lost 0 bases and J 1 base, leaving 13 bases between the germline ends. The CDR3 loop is CASSLASSGVQETQYF. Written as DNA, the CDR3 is TGCGCCAGCAGCTTGGCATCAAGTGGAGTCCAAGAGACCCAGTACTTC.

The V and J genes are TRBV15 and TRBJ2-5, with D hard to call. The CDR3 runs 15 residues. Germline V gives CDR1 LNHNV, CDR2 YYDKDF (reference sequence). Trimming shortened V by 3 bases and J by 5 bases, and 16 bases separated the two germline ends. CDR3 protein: CATSSGATFGETQYF. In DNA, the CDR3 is TGTGCCACCAGCAGCGGAGCTACCTTCGGGGAGACCCAGTACTTC.

CDR3 bases: TGCGCCAGCAGTGAACAGGTCTCCTACGAGCAGTACTTC. The encoded protein is CASSEQVSYEQYF. The chain is built from TRBV10-1 and TRBJ2-7, with D tentatively TRBD1 (5 bases). The germline V gene has CDR1 WNHNN and CDR2 SYGVQD (reference sequence). The V end was cut by 3 bases, the J end by 0 bases, with 6 bases between. The CDR3 is 13 residues long.

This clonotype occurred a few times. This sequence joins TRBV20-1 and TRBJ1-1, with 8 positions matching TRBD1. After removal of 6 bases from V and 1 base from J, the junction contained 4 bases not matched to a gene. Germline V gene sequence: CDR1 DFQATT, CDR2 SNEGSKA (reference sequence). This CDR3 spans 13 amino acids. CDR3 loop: CSALTGGNTEAFF. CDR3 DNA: TGCAGTGCGCTAACAGGGGGGAACACTGAAGCTTTCTTT.

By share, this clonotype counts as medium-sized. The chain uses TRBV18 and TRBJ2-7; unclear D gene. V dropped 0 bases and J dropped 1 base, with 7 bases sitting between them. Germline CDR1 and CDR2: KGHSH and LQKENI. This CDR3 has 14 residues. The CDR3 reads CASSPPSKSYEQYF. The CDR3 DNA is TGTGCCAGCTCACCACCATCCAAATCCTACGAGCAGTACTTC.

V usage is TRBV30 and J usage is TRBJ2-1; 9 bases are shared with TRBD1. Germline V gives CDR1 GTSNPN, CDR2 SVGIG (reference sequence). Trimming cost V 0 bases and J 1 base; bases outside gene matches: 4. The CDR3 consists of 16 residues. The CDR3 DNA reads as TGTGCCTGGAGTGTACTTGGGACAGGGTCCTACAATGAGCAGTTCTTC. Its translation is CAWSVLGTGSYNEQFF.

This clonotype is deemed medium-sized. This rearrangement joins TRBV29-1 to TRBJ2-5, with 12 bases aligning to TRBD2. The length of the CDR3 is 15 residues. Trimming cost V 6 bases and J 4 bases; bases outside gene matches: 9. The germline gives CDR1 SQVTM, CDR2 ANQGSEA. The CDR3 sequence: CSVPPTSGSGETQYF. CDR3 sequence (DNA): TGCAGCGTGCCTCCGACTAGCGGGAGTGGAGAGACCCAGTACTTC.

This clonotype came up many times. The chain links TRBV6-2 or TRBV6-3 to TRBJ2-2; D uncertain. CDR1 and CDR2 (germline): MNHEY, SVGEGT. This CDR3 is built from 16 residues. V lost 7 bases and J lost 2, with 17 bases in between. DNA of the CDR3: TGTGCCAGCACCTATCGTGCTTCACCCAACACCGGGGAGCTGTTTTTT. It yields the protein CASTYRASPNTGELFF.